This paragraph reports one T cell receptor (beta chain). Its matching antigen is unknown. The sample has other DNA sequences that encode this CDR3 too. The CDR3 extends over 12 amino acids. The V gene end was trimmed by 3 bases and the J gene end by 4 bases; junction bases not matched to a gene: 3. Germline V lookup: CDR1 GTSNPN, CDR2 SVGIG (reference sequence). Every isolated RNA sample was fully reverse transcribed, so sequencing captured expressed TCRB transcripts. Profiled with immunoSEQ multiplex PCR; TCRdb holds only in-frame clones, not every one. The sample includes roughly 250,000 clones, around 65% seen only once; the top ten take almost 0.055%. This sample was taken from a study of beta chain features in type 1 diabetes. The overall study: Patients did not differ from healthy donors in age, gender or cell yield.

Regarding the study as a whole: A potential PCR bias toward shorter templates would be equal in patient and control samples. Any HLA type influence on TCRB rearrangement was left unresolved here. Shorter TCRB CDR3s, moderately but significantly so, were found in Type 1 diabetes patients in all four CD4+ subsets.

Sequenced input: naive CD4+ T cells from blood. V and J are TRBV30 and TRBJ2-7, with 7 bases lining up with TRBD1. The receptor's source is a young man in good health. As DNA, the CDR3 is TGTGCCTGGAGGACAGGGTCTTACGAGCAGTACTTC. Translated, it gives CAWRTGSYEQYF.